A selection of T cell receptor beta chains follows, all from one sample in a study of tumor and adjacent non-tumor tissue in lung cancer. TCRdb ran MiXCR on the multiplex PCR reads and lists one entry per CDR3 protein. The profile shows 81,000 or so distinct CDR3 sequences, 80% of them singletons. Sample: lung tumor tissue. These TCRs come from a woman aged 50 to 60 with non-small cell lung cancer. The CDR3 runs from the conserved cysteine through the conserved F or W. D genes are given only for firm matches. Clone size appears in some rows only: once, few, many, or a class for an expanded clone.

TRBJ1-4,.,TRBV14,.,CASIQEVALQPNEILFF,TGTGCCAGCATCCAAGAGGTAGCGCTTCAGCCCAATGAAATACTGTTTTTT
TRBJ1-5,.,TRBV4-1,.,CARSQDLGYCNQPQHF,TGCGCCAGGAGCCAAGATTTAGGATACTGCAATCAGCCCCAGCATTTT
TRBJ2-1,.,TRBV20-1,.,CGVPGADYLEQFF,TGCGGTGTCCCTGGGGCTGACTATCTTGAGCAGTTCTTC
TRBJ2-7,few,TRBV14,.,CASSQDHGTENVYEQYF,TGTGCCAGCAGCCAAGATCACGGGACCGAAAATGTTTACGAGCAGTATTTC
TRBJ2-3,once,TRBV24-1,.,CGTSDLAGGDTDTQYF,TGTGGCACCAGTGATTTAGCAGGCGGGGACACAGATACGCAGTATTTT
TRBJ1-5,once,TRBV5-1,TRBD1,CASSSEGQGCNQPQHF,TGCGCCAGCAGCTCGGAAGGACAGGGATGCAATCAGCCCCAGCATTTT
TRBJ2-1,.,TRBV20-1,TRBD2,CSARDLAGYNEHFF,TGCAGTGCTAGAGACCTAGCGGGATACAATGAGCACTTCTTC
TRBJ2-1,.,TRBV20-1,.,CSTRVENNEQLF,TGCAGTACTAGAGTGGAAAACAATGAGCAGCTCTTC
TRBJ2-7,.,TRBV29-1,.,CSACSASTYEQYF,TGCAGCGCCTGCTCGGCCAGCACCTACGAGCAGTACTTC
TRBJ1-6,.,TRBV20-1,TRBD1,CSAKGQGYSHLHF,TGCAGTGCTAAGGGACAGGGGTATTCACACCTCCACTTT
TRBJ2-3,many,TRBV14,TRBD1,CASSQRFVKGATDTQYF,TGTGCCAGCAGCCAAAGGTTTGTGAAGGGGGCCACAGATACGCAGTATTTT
TRBJ2-3,.,TRBV11-1,.,CAISLTPAPADTQYF,TGTGCCATCAGCTTAACTCCCGCCCCAGCAGATACGCAGTATTTT
TRBJ2-5,.,TRBV20-1,.,CSARFGQKIQYF,TGCAGTGCTAGATTCGGGCAAAAGATCCAGTACTTT
TRBJ2-7,.,TRBV7-8,.,CASTIGSSRSGFKKYF,TGTGCCAGCACCATAGGAAGTAGCAGGAGTGGTTTCAAGAAGTACTTC
TRBJ2-2,.,TRBV12-3/TRBV12-4,.,CVSTVLTGANTGELFF,TGTGTTAGCACCGTTCTCACGGGAGCGAACACCGGGGAGCTGTTTTTT
TRBJ1-5,.,TRBV6-1,.,CASSASRLNEPQHF,TGTGCCAGCAGTGCATCCCGTCTCAATGAGCCCCAGCATTTT
TRBJ2-1,.,TRBV12-3/TRBV12-4,.,CANSFIGGRNF,TGTGCCAACAGTTTTATTGGAGGGAGGAACTTC
TRBJ2-1,many,TRBV5-1,TRBD2,CASSFPSGSGSYNEQFF,TGCGCCAGCAGCTTCCCTAGCGGGAGTGGGTCCTACAATGAGCAGTTCTTC
TRBJ1-4,.,TRBV20-1,.,CSAEIHGTNEKLFF,TGCAGTGCAGAAATACACGGGACTAATGAAAAACTGTTTTTT
TRBJ2-7,medium-sized,TRBV20-1,.,CSATLARSSYEQYF,TGCAGTGCCACCCTAGCGAGAAGCTCCTACGAGCAGTACTTC
TRBJ2-3,.,TRBV20-1,.,CSARGRILKVGTDTQYF,TGCAGTGCTAGAGGCCGAATACTGAAGGTGGGCACTGATACGCAGTATTTT
TRBJ2-7,.,TRBV6-2/TRBV6-3,.,CASTPHNIYEQYF,TGTGCCAGCACCCCCCACAATATCTACGAGCAGTACTTC
TRBJ2-7,.,TRBV11-2,TRBD2,CVSSLVGGGDEQYF,TGTGTTAGCAGCTTAGTGGGCGGGGGGGACGAGCAGTACTTC
TRBJ1-1,.,TRBV29-1,.,CNVNHGLMNTEAFF,TGCAACGTAAATCACGGCCTTATGAACACTGAAGCTTTCTTT
TRBJ1-4,.,TRBV7-9,.,CASSLGTAVNWNEKVFF,TGTGCCAGCAGCTTAGGGACAGCGGTGAACTGGAATGAAAAAGTGTTTTTT
TRBJ2-7,.,TRBV20-1,TRBD2,CSARAPGSGVYEQYF,TGCAGTGCTAGAGCGCCGGGGAGCGGGGTTTATGAGCAGTACTTC
TRBJ1-1,.,TRBV4-1,.,CASSLDFYRGNTEAFF,TGCGCCAGCAGCCTAGATTTCTATAGGGGGAACACTGAAGCTTTCTTT
TRBJ2-5,.,TRBV12-3/TRBV12-4,TRBD2,CASAIAAGGPETQYF,TGTGCCAGCGCCATCGCGGCGGGAGGGCCAGAGACCCAATACTTC
TRBJ1-6,.,TRBV29-1,.,CIVVDSDNSPLLF,TGCATCGTTGTGGACAGTGATAATTCACCCCTCCTCTTT
TRBJ2-1,.,TRBV6-1,.,CASKGLTGSFVNEHFF,TGTGCCAGCAAGGGCCTAACAGGGTCCTTTGTGAATGAGCACTTCTTC
TRBJ2-7,.,TRBV6-6,.,CANSYRLYEQYF,TGTGCCAACAGTTACCGACTTTACGAGCAATACTTC
TRBJ2-3,.,TRBV20-1,.,CSARDHPGGADMQYF,TGCAGTGCTAGAGATCATCCAGGAGGCGCAGATATGCAGTATTTT
TRBJ1-2,.,TRBV10-3,.,CAISESGYPPGCGYTF,TGTGCCATCAGTGAGAGTGGGTACCCCCCTGGCTGTGGCTACACCTTC
TRBJ1-5,many,TRBV6-5,.,CASSPDSNSNQPQHF,TGTGCCAGCAGCCCTGACAGCAATAGCAATCAGCCCCAGCATTTT
TRBJ2-1,.,TRBV6-2/TRBV6-3,TRBD2,CVTASGNYNVQFF,TGTGTCACCGCGAGCGGGAACTACAATGTGCAGTTCTTC
TRBJ1-5,.,TRBV20-1,TRBD1,CSARPRQGGGQPRHF,TGCAGTGCTAGACCGAGACAGGGCGGTGGTCAGCCCCGGCATTTT
TRBJ1-2,.,TRBV20-1,.,CSARDYTHRGYTF,TGCAGTGCTAGAGACTATACTCATAGGGGCTATACCTTC
TRBJ2-1,.,TRBV12-3/TRBV12-4,.,CASRVAWYNEQFF,TGTGCCAGTAGGGTCGCATGGTATAATGAGCAGTTCTTC
TRBJ2-3,.,TRBV20-1,.,CSTTPEGNGPDAQYF,TGCAGTACTACCCCTGAGGGGAATGGACCAGATGCGCAGTATTTT
TRBJ1-6,.,TRBV28,TRBD1,CAISSHRGLDSPLHF,TGTGCCATCAGTTCGCACAGGGGGCTAGACTCACCTCTCCACTTT
TRBJ1-1,.,TRBV28,.,CASIPEERKNTEAFF,TGCGCCAGCATCCCTGAAGAGAGAAAGAACACTGAGGCTTTCTTT
TRBJ2-6,.,TRBV4-3,.,CASSQETTSGANFLTF,TGCGCCAGCAGCCAAGAGACTACCTCCGGGGCCAACTTCCTGACTTTC